Listed below are T cell receptor beta chains from one sample, sequenced in a study of a mutant IDH1 vaccine in newly diagnosed glioma. Sequenced by immunoSEQ multiplex PCR; TCRdb stores in-frame clones only, minus some. This sample has 60,000 to 65,000 clones, with about four fifths found just once. Their specific antigens are unknown. The specimen comprised PBMCs, sampled from a glioma patient whose treatment included an IDH1 peptide vaccine. All receptors come from a middle-aged man with glioma. Each CDR3 is given without its conserved first and last residue. Some rows have no size entry. The others give once, few or many, or a class for an expanded clone.

>TRBJ1-2|TRBV29-1|-|13
SVVSGGGEGYGYT
>TRBJ2-2|TRBV19|-|14
ASRRWASGGTGELF
>TRBJ1-2|TRBV5-6|few|12
ASSLIRLNYGYT
>TRBJ1-5|TRBV6-1|-|13
ASSEAEGRRQPQH
>TRBJ1-1|TRBV6-6|-|11
ASSSQNSFQAF
>TRBJ2-1|TRBV20-1|few|8
SALTNEQF
>TRBJ2-1|TRBV6-1|-|13
ASSPAPGPYNEQF
>TRBJ1-1|TRBV23-1|many|17
ASSQSIQGANYEHTEAF
>TRBJ1-5|TRBV7-2|few|13
ASSPDRGRHQPQH
>TRBJ2-1|TRBV7-2|-|13
ASSLKAGGYNEQF
>TRBJ2-3|TRBV5-4|-|11
ASSLDVTDTQY
>TRBJ2-2|TRBV2|-|12
ASMEDRATGELF
>TRBJ2-3|TRBV7-3|-|12
ASSLAGGIDTQY
>TRBJ1-2|TRBV28|-|11
AGKTGGDYGYT
>TRBJ2-5|TRBV9|-|14
ASSVGIEGAQETQY
>TRBJ2-7|TRBV6-5|-|12
ASSYSVTGGVRY
>TRBJ2-3|TRBV5-1|-|15
ASSRGLAGILTDTQY
>TRBJ2-7|TRBV21-1|-|17
ASSKVLGPQGLGPDEQY
>TRBJ2-7|TRBV28|-|11
ASSLQGPYEQY
>TRBJ2-3|TRBV7-9|-|13
ASSEGLADTDTQY
>TRBJ2-5|TRBV7-2|-|12
ASSPTGGWETQY
>TRBJ2-2|TRBV15|-|14
ATSRGGQGFAGELF
>TRBJ1-1|TRBV30|-|10
AWRGKKTEAF
>TRBJ2-5|TRBV28|-|14
ASRPAASGNQETQY
>TRBJ1-5|TRBV28|few|15
ASRHIRDSYSNQPQH
>TRBJ2-2|TRBV6-4|few|10
ASSPGDGELF
>TRBJ1-5|TRBV6-1|-|15
ASSEVPRQYSNQPQH
>TRBJ2-6|TRBV7-9|once|15
ASTTWGGKSGANVLT
>TRBJ1-1|TRBV7-2|once|12
ASSPRGRVTEAF
>TRBJ2-7|TRBV18|-|12
ASSLRGRIYEQY
>TRBJ2-5|TRBV4-2|-|14
ASSREAGEHRGTQY
>TRBJ1-1|TRBV19|-|14
ASSIPGMGGTTEAF
>TRBJ2-5|TRBV7-2|-|14
ASSLARGLAEETQY